A selection of T cell receptor beta chains follows, all from one sample in a study of T cell responses to AZD1222 COVID-19 vaccine. The data were produced by immunoSEQ multiplex PCR, yet TCRdb's version contains in-frame clones alone and is incomplete. Of around 110,000 clones listed, 88% are singletons. This specimen was peripheral blood, taken on day 0 of AZD1222 vaccination. These receptor sequences come from an adult in good health. Each CDR3 is given with its conserved first and last residue. Fields, in order: J gene, V gene, D gene, CDR3 length, clone size, CDR3 DNA, CDR3 protein. A D gene is named only where the DNA matches it firmly. A row's size may be missing; if present it is once, few, many or a size class.

J gene: TRBJ1-1
V gene: TRBV19
D gene: TRBD1
CDR3 length: 17
clone size: .
CDR3 DNA: TGTGCCAGTAGTATAGATCGAGGGACAGGGGACCGGACTGAAGCTTTCTTT
CDR3 protein: CASSIDRGTGDRTEAFF

J gene: TRBJ1-5
V gene: TRBV6-2/TRBV6-3
D gene: TRBD1
CDR3 length: 17
clone size: .
CDR3 DNA: TGTGCCAGCAGTTACGCCAGGGGGCGCATAAGCGATCAGCCCCAGCATTTT
CDR3 protein: CASSYARGRISDQPQHF

J gene: TRBJ2-1
V gene: TRBV4-3
D gene: TRBD2
CDR3 length: 17
clone size: .
CDR3 DNA: TGCGCCAGCAGCCAAGAAGGAGTAGCGGGGGGGCCCAATGAGCAGTTCTTC
CDR3 protein: CASSQEGVAGGPNEQFF

J gene: TRBJ2-1
V gene: TRBV7-2
D gene: .
CDR3 length: 15
clone size: .
CDR3 DNA: TGTGCCAGCAGCTTAGCTCCGGGACGGTACAATGAGCAGTTCTTC
CDR3 protein: CASSLAPGRYNEQFF

J gene: TRBJ1-1
V gene: TRBV19
D gene: TRBD1
CDR3 length: 13
clone size: .
CDR3 DNA: TGTGCCAGTAGTAGAAACAGGGGCCGTGAAGCTTTCTTT
CDR3 protein: CASSRNRGREAFF

J gene: TRBJ1-1
V gene: TRBV12-3/TRBV12-4
D gene: .
CDR3 length: 11
clone size: .
CDR3 DNA: TGTGCCAGCACCCAGACAGGTGAAGCTTTCTTT
CDR3 protein: CASTQTGEAFF

J gene: TRBJ1-6
V gene: TRBV4-3
D gene: .
CDR3 length: 15
clone size: .
CDR3 DNA: TGCGCCAGCAGCCAGGGTTACGGGACTAATTCACCCCTCCACTTT
CDR3 protein: CASSQGYGTNSPLHF

J gene: TRBJ2-7
V gene: TRBV12-3/TRBV12-4
D gene: .
CDR3 length: 13
clone size: .
CDR3 DNA: TGTGCCAGCAGATATGGAACATTCACCGAGCAGTACTTC
CDR3 protein: CASRYGTFTEQYF

J gene: TRBJ2-5
V gene: TRBV7-2
D gene: .
CDR3 length: 16
clone size: .
CDR3 DNA: TGTGCCAGCAGCTTAAGTTGGCAGGGGTACCAAGAGACCCAGTACTTC
CDR3 protein: CASSLSWQGYQETQYF

J gene: TRBJ1-2
V gene: TRBV9
D gene: TRBD1
CDR3 length: 17
clone size: .
CDR3 DNA: TGTGCCAGCAGCGTAGAGCCGGGGAGGACAGGGGGGTATGGCTACACCTTC
CDR3 protein: CASSVEPGRTGGYGYTF

J gene: TRBJ2-2
V gene: TRBV27
D gene: TRBD1
CDR3 length: 15
clone size: .
CDR3 DNA: TGTGCCAGCAGTCCTAAGACAGGGATAACCGGGGAGCTGTTTTTT
CDR3 protein: CASSPKTGITGELFF

J gene: TRBJ1-5
V gene: TRBV19
D gene: TRBD1
CDR3 length: 16
clone size: few
CDR3 DNA: TGTGCCAGTAGTCTCAGACAGGGGGTTTTTTTGAAGCCCCAGCATTTT
CDR3 protein: CASSLRQGVFLKPQHF

J gene: TRBJ2-3
V gene: TRBV7-8
D gene: TRBD2
CDR3 length: 16
clone size: .
CDR3 DNA: TGTGCCAGCAGCTCCTCCGGAGCGGGAGCCTCAGATACGCAGTATTTT
CDR3 protein: CASSSSGAGASDTQYF

J gene: TRBJ2-6
V gene: TRBV6-6
D gene: .
CDR3 length: 15
clone size: .
CDR3 DNA: TGTGCCAGCACCGAACGGGCCTCTGGGGCCAACGTCCTGACTTTC
CDR3 protein: CASTERASGANVLTF

J gene: TRBJ2-1
V gene: TRBV4-3
D gene: .
CDR3 length: 16
clone size: .
CDR3 DNA: TGCGCCAGCAGCCAAGATAGGCTAGCGCCCTACAATGAGCAGTTCTTC
CDR3 protein: CASSQDRLAPYNEQFF

J gene: TRBJ1-1
V gene: TRBV9
D gene: .
CDR3 length: 14
clone size: .
CDR3 DNA: TGTGCCAGCAGCGTAGGAGGGGCGGGGACTGAAGCTTTCTTT
CDR3 protein: CASSVGGAGTEAFF

J gene: TRBJ1-3
V gene: TRBV6-2/TRBV6-3
D gene: TRBD1
CDR3 length: 18
clone size: .
CDR3 DNA: TGTGCCAGCAGTTACCCGGGACAGGCCACCAGCTCTGGAAACACCATATATTTT
CDR3 protein: CASSYPGQATSSGNTIYF

J gene: TRBJ1-1
V gene: TRBV7-2
D gene: .
CDR3 length: 13
clone size: .
CDR3 DNA: TGTGCCAGCAGCTTAGCAGGGGCCGATGAAGCTTTCTTT
CDR3 protein: CASSLAGADEAFF

J gene: TRBJ2-5
V gene: TRBV6-2/TRBV6-3
D gene: .
CDR3 length: 12
clone size: .
CDR3 DNA: TGTGCCAGCAGTTACAATCGAGAGACCCAGTACTTC
CDR3 protein: CASSYNRETQYF

J gene: TRBJ2-3
V gene: TRBV9
D gene: TRBD2
CDR3 length: 14
clone size: .
CDR3 DNA: TGTGCCAGCAGCGTAAGCGGGGCAGCAGATACGCAGTATTTT
CDR3 protein: CASSVSGAADTQYF

J gene: TRBJ2-1
V gene: TRBV18
D gene: .
CDR3 length: 14
clone size: .
CDR3 DNA: TGTGCCAGCTCCCCCCGGACGGATTACAATGAGCAGTTCTTC
CDR3 protein: CASSPRTDYNEQFF

J gene: TRBJ1-6
V gene: TRBV11-2
D gene: .
CDR3 length: 12
clone size: .
CDR3 DNA: TGTGCCAGCAGCCGGGGAAATTCACCCCTCCACTTT
CDR3 protein: CASSRGNSPLHF

J gene: TRBJ1-5
V gene: TRBV12-3/TRBV12-4
D gene: .
CDR3 length: 13
clone size: .
CDR3 DNA: TGTGCCAGCAGTTTGAAGGGGAATCAGCCCCAGCATTTT
CDR3 protein: CASSLKGNQPQHF

J gene: TRBJ2-5
V gene: TRBV2
D gene: TRBD2
CDR3 length: 14
clone size: once
CDR3 DNA: TGTGCCAGCAGTGGTCTAGCGGGTTGGGAGACCCAGTACTTC
CDR3 protein: CASSGLAGWETQYF

J gene: TRBJ2-5
V gene: TRBV6-5
D gene: TRBD1
CDR3 length: 14
clone size: .
CDR3 DNA: TGTGCCAGCAGTCCAGACAGGGGGTCGGAGACCCAGTACTTC
CDR3 protein: CASSPDRGSETQYF

J gene: TRBJ1-1
V gene: TRBV9
D gene: TRBD1
CDR3 length: 13
clone size: .
CDR3 DNA: TGTGCCAGCAGCTTTACAGGGGGGACTGAAGCTTTCTTT
CDR3 protein: CASSFTGGTEAFF

J gene: TRBJ1-3
V gene: TRBV29-1
D gene: .
CDR3 length: 11
clone size: .
CDR3 DNA: TGCAGCGTCTATACTGGAAACACCATATATTTT
CDR3 protein: CSVYTGNTIYF

J gene: TRBJ2-3
V gene: TRBV9
D gene: .
CDR3 length: 16
clone size: .
CDR3 DNA: TGTGCCAGCAGCGTAGGTCACCGCACAAGCACAGATACGCAGTATTTT
CDR3 protein: CASSVGHRTSTDTQYF

J gene: TRBJ1-2
V gene: TRBV30
D gene: TRBD1
CDR3 length: 15
clone size: .
CDR3 DNA: TGTGCCTGGAGTGTACAGGGGACAGGGAACTATGGCTACACCTTC
CDR3 protein: CAWSVQGTGNYGYTF

J gene: TRBJ2-1
V gene: TRBV7-9
D gene: .
CDR3 length: 16
clone size: .
CDR3 DNA: TGTGCCAGCAGCCCCGAGGCGAGGGGACCTCACAATGAGCAGTTCTTC
CDR3 protein: CASSPEARGPHNEQFF

J gene: TRBJ1-5
V gene: TRBV6-5
D gene: .
CDR3 length: 13
clone size: .
CDR3 DNA: TGTGCCAGCAGTTACTCGATATCCCAGCCCCAGCATTTT
CDR3 protein: CASSYSISQPQHF

J gene: TRBJ2-6
V gene: TRBV25-1
D gene: TRBD1
CDR3 length: 16
clone size: .
CDR3 DNA: TGTGCCAGCAGTCCACAGGGGATCGGTGGGGCCAACGTCCTGACTTTC
CDR3 protein: CASSPQGIGGANVLTF

J gene: TRBJ2-3
V gene: TRBV3-1/TRBV3-2
D gene: .
CDR3 length: 14
clone size: .
CDR3 DNA: TGTGCCAGCAGCCAAGATTGGTCCTTAGCTACGCAGTATTTT
CDR3 protein: CASSQDWSLATQYF

J gene: TRBJ2-7
V gene: TRBV3-1/TRBV3-2
D gene: .
CDR3 length: 16
clone size: .
CDR3 DNA: TGTGCCAGCAGCCAAGACGGACGCTCGCCATCCTACGAGCAGTACTTC
CDR3 protein: CASSQDGRSPSYEQYF

J gene: TRBJ2-7
V gene: TRBV3-1/TRBV3-2
D gene: .
CDR3 length: 15
clone size: .
CDR3 DNA: TGTGCCAGCAGCCTAAAGGGGCAAGGGTCCCACGAGCAGTACTTC
CDR3 protein: CASSLKGQGSHEQYF

J gene: TRBJ1-3
V gene: TRBV12-3/TRBV12-4
D gene: .
CDR3 length: 13
clone size: .
CDR3 DNA: TGTGCCAGCAGTTTCCTCGTCTACAACACCATATATTTT
CDR3 protein: CASSFLVYNTIYF

J gene: TRBJ2-7
V gene: TRBV27
D gene: TRBD2
CDR3 length: 19
clone size: .
CDR3 DNA: TGTGCCAGCAGTTTATCTGGGATAGCGGGGCGGGACGTGTCCTACGAGCAGTACTTC
CDR3 protein: CASSLSGIAGRDVSYEQYF

J gene: TRBJ2-2
V gene: TRBV27
D gene: .
CDR3 length: 14
clone size: .
CDR3 DNA: TGTGCCAGCAGTCCACGACTGAACACCGGGGAGCTGTTTTTT
CDR3 protein: CASSPRLNTGELFF

J gene: TRBJ1-6
V gene: TRBV7-2
D gene: .
CDR3 length: 16
clone size: .
CDR3 DNA: TGTGCCAGCAGTATCAACACCGGATCGTATAATTCACCCCTCCACTTT
CDR3 protein: CASSINTGSYNSPLHF

J gene: TRBJ2-1
V gene: TRBV9
D gene: .
CDR3 length: 15
clone size: .
CDR3 DNA: TGTGCCAGCAGCGTAGCGGGGGACACTTACAATGAGCAGTTCTTC
CDR3 protein: CASSVAGDTYNEQFF

J gene: TRBJ1-2
V gene: TRBV5-4
D gene: TRBD1
CDR3 length: 15
clone size: .
CDR3 DNA: TGTGCCAGCGGTCACCTGGACAGGGGGGGCTATGGCTACACCTTC
CDR3 protein: CASGHLDRGGYGYTF

J gene: TRBJ2-7
V gene: TRBV3-1/TRBV3-2
D gene: TRBD2
CDR3 length: 13
clone size: .
CDR3 DNA: TGTGCCAGAGGACTAGCGGGGACTTACGAGCAGTACTTC
CDR3 protein: CARGLAGTYEQYF

J gene: TRBJ2-2
V gene: TRBV27
D gene: .
CDR3 length: 13
clone size: few
CDR3 DNA: TGTGCCAGCAGACAGCTAGGGACCGGGGAGCTGTTTTTT
CDR3 protein: CASRQLGTGELFF

J gene: TRBJ2-1
V gene: TRBV28
D gene: TRBD1
CDR3 length: 15
clone size: .
CDR3 DNA: TGTGCCAGCACCTCAGGGGGCAGCTCCTACAATGAGCAGTTCTTC
CDR3 protein: CASTSGGSSYNEQFF